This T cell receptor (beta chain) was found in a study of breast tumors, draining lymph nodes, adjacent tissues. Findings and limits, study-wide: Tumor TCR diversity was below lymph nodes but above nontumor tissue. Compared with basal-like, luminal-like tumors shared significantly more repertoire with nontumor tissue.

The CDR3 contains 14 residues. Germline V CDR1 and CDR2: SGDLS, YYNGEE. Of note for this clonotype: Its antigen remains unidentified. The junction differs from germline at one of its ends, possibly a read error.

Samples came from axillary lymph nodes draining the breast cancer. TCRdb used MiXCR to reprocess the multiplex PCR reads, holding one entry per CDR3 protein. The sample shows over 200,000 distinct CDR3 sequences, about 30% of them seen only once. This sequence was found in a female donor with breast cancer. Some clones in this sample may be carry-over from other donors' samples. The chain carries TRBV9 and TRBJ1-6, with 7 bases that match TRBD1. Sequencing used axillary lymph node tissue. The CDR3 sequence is CASTRDRPNSPLPF. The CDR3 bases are TGTGCCAGCACGAGGGACAGACCTAATTCACCCCTCCCCTTT.